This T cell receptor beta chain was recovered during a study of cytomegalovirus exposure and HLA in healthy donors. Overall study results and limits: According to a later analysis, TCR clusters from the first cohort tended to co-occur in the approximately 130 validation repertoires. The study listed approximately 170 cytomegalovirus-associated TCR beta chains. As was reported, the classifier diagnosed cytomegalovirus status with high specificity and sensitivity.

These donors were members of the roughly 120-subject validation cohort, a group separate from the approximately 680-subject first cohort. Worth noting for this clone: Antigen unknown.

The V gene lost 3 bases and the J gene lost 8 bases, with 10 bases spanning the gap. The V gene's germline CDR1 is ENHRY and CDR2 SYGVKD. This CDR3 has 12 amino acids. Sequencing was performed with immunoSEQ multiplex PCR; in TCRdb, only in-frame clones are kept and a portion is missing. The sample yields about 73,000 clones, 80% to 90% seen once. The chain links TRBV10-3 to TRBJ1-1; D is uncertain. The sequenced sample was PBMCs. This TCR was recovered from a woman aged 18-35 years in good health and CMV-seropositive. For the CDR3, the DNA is TGTGCCATCAGTGAACTACGGAGGGAAGCTTTCTTT. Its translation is CAISELRREAFF.